The next 19 T cell receptor beta chains were all read from a single sample in a study of blood T cell repertoires in COVID-19. The assay was immunoSEQ multiplex PCR, and TCRdb's table has in-frame clones only and misses some. The sample contains a few hundred thousand clones, more than 75% of which appear only once. Sequenced: PBMCs or T cells enriched from blood (not recorded which). The receptors stem from a young woman who had recovered from COVID-19.

The CDR3 loop is CASSRDRAPRNTIYF. DNA of the CDR3: TGTGCCAGCAGCCGCGACAGGGCCCCGCGGAACACCATATATTTT. The chain links TRBV3-1 (or the pseudogene TRBV3-2) to TRBJ1-3; 7 nucleotides align to TRBD1. Germline loops: CDR1 LGHDT, CDR2 YNNKEL (reference sequence). V trimming: 4 bases; J trimming: 7 bases; junction bases outside the gene matches: 10. The length of the CDR3 is 15 residues.

This chain links TRBV7-9 with TRBJ2-7, with 10 bases identical to TRBD1. Per the germline V gene, CDR1 is SEHNR and CDR2 is FQNEAQ (reference sequence). The CDR3 is 13 residues long. V gave up 5 bases and J gave up 5 bases; unmatched junction bases: 3. The DNA of the CDR3 is TGTGCCAGCAGCCCTGGGACAGGGGACGAGCAGTACTTC. It encodes CASSPGTGDEQYF.

DNA of the CDR3: TGTGCCAGCAGCGTAGAACAGGGGACGTACACTGAAGCTTTCTTT. Residues: CASSVEQGTYTEAFF. V and J are TRBV9 and TRBJ1-1, with 7 bases fitting TRBD1. V shed 0 bases and J 3 bases; nucleotides not matched to a gene: 5. CDR3 length: 15 amino acids. The germline V gene has CDR1 SGDLS and CDR2 YYNGEE.

This chain joins TRBV28 and TRBJ2-3; TRBD2 might be the D (5 bases). The CDR3 consists of 15 residues. Germline CDR1 MDHEN, CDR2 SYDVKM. Trimming left V 6 bases short and J 6 bases short, with 19 bases between. The CDR3 protein is CASRSALGEGDTQYF. CDR3 in DNA: TGTGCCAGCAGATCCGCGCTCGGGGAAGGCGATACGCAGTATTTT.

A single count supports this clone. The chain carries TRBV19 and TRBJ1-4; 8 bases map to TRBD1. The CDR3 contains 16 residues. CDR1 and CDR2 (germline): LNHDA, SQIVND (reference sequence). V trimming: 5 bases; J trimming: 8 bases; junction bases outside the gene matches: 13. Written as DNA, the CDR3 is TGTGCCAGTAGTCGCAGTGGACAGGGAGGTCGAGAAAAACTGTTTTTT. It translates to CASSRSGQGGREKLFF.

The gene calls are TRBV27 and TRBJ1-6; the match to TRBD1 covers 11 bases. CDR1 is MNHEY, CDR2 SMNVEV, per germline (reference sequence). This CDR3 has 18 amino acids. Losses at the gene ends were 2 bases for V and 6 bases for J; bases not matched to a gene: 9. CDR3 amino acids: CASSLRTGGFTPNSPLHF. The CDR3 DNA sequence: TGTGCCAGCAGTTTAAGGACAGGGGGCTTCACGCCTAATTCACCCCTCCACTTT.

This sequence joins TRBV5-4 and TRBJ1-2; D unresolved. The CDR3 is 16 amino acids. Trimming shortened V by 6 bases and J by 1 base, and 19 bases separated the two germline ends. CDR1 is SGHNT, CDR2 YYREEE, per germline (reference sequence). The CDR3 nucleotides are TGTGCCAGCACCCTGGCCGTGGCAGAGGATAACTATGGCTACACCTTC. Its translation is CASTLAVAEDNYGYTF.

This clone was seen a few times. This chain links TRBV5-1 with TRBJ1-1; D is unclear. V lost 1 base and J 1 base, leaving 5 bases between the germline ends. CDR3 length equals 13 residues. CDR1 is SGHRS, CDR2 YFSETQ, per germline. The CDR3 spells CASSLSRNTEAFF. The CDR3 nucleotides read TGCGCCAGCAGCTTGTCCAGGAACACTGAAGCTTTCTTT.

The chain joins TRBV7-9 to TRBJ1-5; D unclear. The V end lost 5 bases, the J end lost 1 base, and 3 bases lay between the germline ends. CDR3 length: 12 amino acids. Germline V CDR1 and CDR2: SEHNR, FQNEAQ (reference sequence). CDR3 amino acids: CASSLSNQPQHF. CDR3 in DNA: TGTGCCAGCAGCCTAAGCAATCAGCCCCAGCATTTT.

V and J are TRBV9 and TRBJ1-2, with 8 bases that match TRBD1. The CDR3 covers 15 residues. Losses at the gene ends were 0 bases for V and 5 bases for J; bases not matched to a gene: 6. Germline CDR1 and CDR2: SGDLS and YYNGEE. CDR3 nucleotides: TGTGCCAGCAGCGTAGCCCAGGGGGCAACTTATGGCTACACCTTC. Protein: CASSVAQGATYGYTF.

Comments on this clone: Other DNA sequences of this sample code for an identical CDR3. V and J are TRBV27 and TRBJ1-6; 9 nucleotides align to TRBD1. Losses at the gene ends were 6 bases for V and 7 bases for J; bases not matched to a gene: 4. CDR3 length equals 14 residues. Germline assignment: CDR1 MNHEY and CDR2 SMNVEV (reference sequence). The CDR3 loop is CASSPGTGNSPLHF. In DNA form, the CDR3 reads TGTGCCAGCAGCCCCGGGACAGGGAATTCACCCCTCCACTTT.

The chain is built from TRBV5-1 and TRBJ1-2; the D gene is possibly TRBD1 (5 bases). This CDR3 has 14 amino acids. Germline CDR1 is SGHRS and CDR2 is YFSETQ. V gave up 5 bases and J gave up 3 bases, with 14 bases separating them. The DNA of the CDR3 is TGCGCCAGCAGGCAAACTACGGGGGACTATGGCTACACCTTC. This codes for CASRQTTGDYGYTF.

The rearrangement links TRBV28 to TRBJ1-4, with 7 bases lining up with TRBD1. The ends lost 5 bases at V and 5 bases at J; junction bases unmatched: 5. The CDR3 covers 14 residues. In germline, CDR1 is MDHEN, CDR2 SYDVKM. CDR3 protein: CASSVLGQNEKLFF. CDR3 DNA: TGTGCCAGCAGTGTCCTGGGACAGAATGAAAAACTGTTTTTT.

J is TRBJ1-2 and V is TRBV27; 9 bases fit TRBD1. CDR3 length: 16 amino acids. The germline V gene has CDR1 MNHEY and CDR2 SMNVEV (reference sequence). V gave up 4 bases and J gave up 0 bases; unmatched junction bases: 6. The CDR3 nucleotides are TGTGCCAGCAGTTCGGCCGGGACAGGGACTAACTATGGCTACACCTTC. It specifies CASSSAGTGTNYGYTF.

This clone was seen only once. V usage is TRBV27 and J usage is TRBJ2-7; a possible D gene is TRBD2 (5 bases). The CDR3 covers 13 residues. The germline CDR1 and CDR2 sequences are MNHEY and SMNVEV (reference sequence). The germline V and J ends were trimmed by 4 bases and 5 bases, with 12 bases remaining between them. For the CDR3, the DNA is TGTGCCAGCAGTTCCTGGACCGGGAACGAGCAGTACTTC. This codes for CASSSWTGNEQYF.

The gene calls are TRBV6-5 and TRBJ1-1; D gene ambiguous. Germline lookup yields CDR1 MNHEY and CDR2 SVGAGI. V lost 0 bases and J lost 5, with 10 bases in between. CDR3 length: 14 amino acids. In DNA form, the CDR3 reads TGTGCCAGCAGTTACTCCAGTTCCGGGACTGAAGCTTTCTTT. This codes for CASSYSSSGTEAFF.

The rearrangement joins TRBV3-1 (or the pseudogene TRBV3-2) to TRBJ2-4; TRBD2 is a possible D gene (7 bases). The CDR3 has 13 amino acids. The V and J ends lost 8 bases and 1 base respectively, with 9 bases between them. Germline CDR1 and CDR2: LGHDT and YNNKEL (reference sequence). The chain's CDR3 is CASGGGAKNIQYF. In nucleotides, the CDR3 is TGTGCCAGCGGGGGGGGCGCCAAAAACATTCAGTACTTC.

CDR3 sequence reads: CASSPKFGEGANYGYTF. CDR3 nucleotides: TGTGCCAGCTCACCAAAGTTCGGCGAGGGGGCAAACTATGGCTACACCTTC. The genes are TRBV18 and TRBJ1-2; 7 nucleotides agree with TRBD1. Germline CDR1 and CDR2: KGHSH and LQKENI. J gave up 2 bases and V 2 bases, and 11 bases lay outside the gene matches. CDR3 length: 17 amino acids.

The rearrangement uses TRBV6-6 and TRBJ1-5; D uncertain. The CDR3 is 15 residues long. V lost 0 bases and J 3 bases, leaving 9 bases between the germline ends. Germline values: CDR1 MNHNY, CDR2 SVGAGI (reference sequence). The CDR3 sequence is CASSYSGVSNQPQHF. As DNA, the CDR3 is TGTGCCAGCAGTTACTCCGGGGTCTCCAATCAGCCCCAGCATTTT.